Detailed here is one T cell receptor (beta chain). What it recognizes is unknown. It was with a sample-barcoded 5' primer and a J-beta primer mix that a second PCR of roughly 7 to 12 cycles was run. TCRdb itself ran the 5' RACE reads through MiXCR, one entry per CDR3 protein. The sample includes about 720,000 distinct CDR3 sequences, about 20% of them seen just once. The data are from a study of blood T cells in healthy people across ages. General study results and limits: When set beside aged donors, long-lived donors presented more naive CD4+ cells and higher diversity.

Trimming removed 6 bases at V and 3 bases at J, with 9 bases between. This CDR3 has 13 residues. Germline-derived CDR1 and CDR2 are LNHDA and SQIVND (reference sequence). The donors, healthy Caucasians from Russia, were aged about 6 to 95. The draw of peripheral blood yielded about 9.4 milliliters from each donor. Each sample used at least 6.5 million PBMCs. V and J are TRBV19 and TRBJ1-5; D is uncertain. The sample comprised blood. The sequence was collected from a man between 65 and 80 years old in good health. The CDR3 DNA is TGTGCCAGTAGACCCAGAGACAATCAGCCCCAGCATTTT. Protein sequence: CASRPRDNQPQHF.